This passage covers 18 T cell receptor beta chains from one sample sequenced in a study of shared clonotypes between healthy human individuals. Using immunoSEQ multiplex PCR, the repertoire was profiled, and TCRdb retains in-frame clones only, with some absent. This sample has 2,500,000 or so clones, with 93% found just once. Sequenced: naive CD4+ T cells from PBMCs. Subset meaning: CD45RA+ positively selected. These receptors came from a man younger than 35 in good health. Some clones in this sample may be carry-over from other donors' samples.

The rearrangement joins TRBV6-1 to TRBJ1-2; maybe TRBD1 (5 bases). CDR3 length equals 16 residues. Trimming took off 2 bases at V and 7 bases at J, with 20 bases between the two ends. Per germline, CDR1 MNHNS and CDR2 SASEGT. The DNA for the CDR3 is TGTGCCAGCAGTGAAAGCTTCGGGGGAAGGGGCGGTGGCTACACCTTC. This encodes CASSESFGGRGGGYTF.

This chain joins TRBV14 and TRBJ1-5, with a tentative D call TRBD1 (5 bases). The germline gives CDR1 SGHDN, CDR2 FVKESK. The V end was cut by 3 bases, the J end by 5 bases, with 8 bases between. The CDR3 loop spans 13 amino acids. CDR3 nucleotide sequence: TGTGCCAGCAGCCAGGACACCTATCAGCCCCAGCATTTT. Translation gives CASSQDTYQPQHF.

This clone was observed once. The DNA of the CDR3 is TGCGCCAGCAGTGAGTCAGGGACAGGGCCGTTCTTC. Protein product: CASSESGTGPFF. V usage is TRBV10-1 and J usage is TRBJ2-1; 9 nucleotides match TRBD1. The CDR3 sequence is 12 residues long. Trimming at V came to 0 bases and at J to 15 bases, leaving 3 bases not matched to a gene. Germline CDR1 is WNHNN and CDR2 is SYGVQD (reference sequence).

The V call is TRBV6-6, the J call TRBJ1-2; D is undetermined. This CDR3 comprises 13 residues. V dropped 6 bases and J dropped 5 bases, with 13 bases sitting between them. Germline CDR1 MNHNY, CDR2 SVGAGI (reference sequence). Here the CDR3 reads CASRLNSQYGYTF. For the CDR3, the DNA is TGTGCCAGCAGACTTAACAGCCAGTATGGCTACACCTTC.

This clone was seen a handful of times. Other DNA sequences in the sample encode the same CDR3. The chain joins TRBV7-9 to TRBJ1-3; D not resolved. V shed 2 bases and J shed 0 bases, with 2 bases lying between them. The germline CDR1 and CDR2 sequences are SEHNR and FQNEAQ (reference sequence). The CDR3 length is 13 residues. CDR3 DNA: TGTGCCAGCAGCTTATTCTCTGGAAACACCATATATTTT. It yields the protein CASSLFSGNTIYF.

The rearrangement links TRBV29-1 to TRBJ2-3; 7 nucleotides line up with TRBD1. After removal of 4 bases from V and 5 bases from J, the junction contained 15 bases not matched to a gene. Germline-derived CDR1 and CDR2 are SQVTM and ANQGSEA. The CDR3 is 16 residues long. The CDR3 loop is CSVVYLSRGLRDTQYF. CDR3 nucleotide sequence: TGCAGCGTTGTTTATTTGTCTAGGGGGCTTAGAGATACGCAGTATTTT.

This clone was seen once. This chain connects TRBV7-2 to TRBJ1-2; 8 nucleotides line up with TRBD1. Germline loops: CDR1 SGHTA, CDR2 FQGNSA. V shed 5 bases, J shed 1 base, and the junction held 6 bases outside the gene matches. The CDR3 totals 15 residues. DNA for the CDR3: TGTGCCAGCAGCGGATACAGGGGGTTTAACTATGGCTACACCTTC. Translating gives CASSGYRGFNYGYTF.

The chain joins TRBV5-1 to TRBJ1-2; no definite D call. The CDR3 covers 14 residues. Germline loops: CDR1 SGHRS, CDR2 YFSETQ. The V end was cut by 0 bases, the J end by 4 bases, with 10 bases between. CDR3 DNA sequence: TGCGCCAGCAGCTTGGCCGGAGACTTCTATGGCTACACCTTC. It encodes CASSLAGDFYGYTF.

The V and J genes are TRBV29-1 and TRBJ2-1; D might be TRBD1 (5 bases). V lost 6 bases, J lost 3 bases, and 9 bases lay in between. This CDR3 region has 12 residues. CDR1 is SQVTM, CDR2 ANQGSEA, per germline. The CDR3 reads CSVGLLYNEQFF. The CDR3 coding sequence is TGCAGCGTGGGGCTCCTCTACAATGAGCAGTTCTTC.

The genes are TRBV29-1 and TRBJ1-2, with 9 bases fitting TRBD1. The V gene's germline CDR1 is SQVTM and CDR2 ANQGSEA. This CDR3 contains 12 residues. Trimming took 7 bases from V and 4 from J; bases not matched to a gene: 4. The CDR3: CSATDRGYGYTF. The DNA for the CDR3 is TGCAGCGCCACGGACAGGGGCTATGGCTACACCTTC.

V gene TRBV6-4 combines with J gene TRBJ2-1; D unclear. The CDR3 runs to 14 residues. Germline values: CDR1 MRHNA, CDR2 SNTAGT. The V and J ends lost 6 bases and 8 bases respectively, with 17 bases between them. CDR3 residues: CASSVGSPWDEQFF. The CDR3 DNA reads TGTGCCAGCAGCGTGGGGTCGCCATGGGATGAGCAGTTCTTC.

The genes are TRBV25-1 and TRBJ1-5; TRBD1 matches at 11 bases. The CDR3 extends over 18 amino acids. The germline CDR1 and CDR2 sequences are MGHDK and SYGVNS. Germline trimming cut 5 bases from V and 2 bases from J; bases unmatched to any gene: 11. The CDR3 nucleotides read TGTGCCAGCAGTACGTCCCGGGACAGGGGGAAGCGCAATCAGCCCCAGCATTTT. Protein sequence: CASSTSRDRGKRNQPQHF. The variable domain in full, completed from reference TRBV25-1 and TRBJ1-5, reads EADIYQTPRYLVIGTGKKITLECSQTMGHDKMYWYQQDPGMELHLIHYSYGVNSTEKGDLSSESTVSRIRTEHFPLTLESARPSHTSQYLCASSTSRDRGKRNQPQHFGDGTRLSIL.

CDR3 nucleotides: TGTGCCAGCAGCTTGGGGAGACAGGAGAAAGCTTTCTTT. Protein sequence: CASSLGRQEKAFF. The chain uses TRBV5-6 and TRBJ1-1, with a weak D call TRBD1 (6 bases). The length of the CDR3 is 13 residues. V lost 0 bases, J lost 9 bases, and 12 bases lay in between. CDR1 and CDR2 (germline): SGHDT, YYEEEE.

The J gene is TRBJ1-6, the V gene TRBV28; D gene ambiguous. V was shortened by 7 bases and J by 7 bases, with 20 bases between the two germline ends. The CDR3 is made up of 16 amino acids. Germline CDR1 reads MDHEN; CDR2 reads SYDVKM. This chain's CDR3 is CASISPLSVGNSPLHF. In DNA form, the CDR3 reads TGTGCCAGCATATCCCCTCTCAGTGTGGGGAATTCACCCCTCCACTTT.

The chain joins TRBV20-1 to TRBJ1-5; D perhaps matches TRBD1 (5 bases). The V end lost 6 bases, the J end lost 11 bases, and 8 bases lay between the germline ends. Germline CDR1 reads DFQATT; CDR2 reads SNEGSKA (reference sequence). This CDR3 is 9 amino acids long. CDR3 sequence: CSAHRSQHF. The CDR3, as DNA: TGCAGTGCCCACAGGTCCCAGCATTTT.

The CDR3 reads CASSLDRLAATYEQYF. The CDR3, as DNA: TGCGCCAGCAGCTTGGACAGGCTAGCGGCTACCTACGAGCAGTACTTC. The chain is built from TRBV5-1 and TRBJ2-7; 7 bases agree with TRBD2. Unmatched junction bases numbered 8, after V lost 0 bases and J lost 2 bases. Germline V CDR1 and CDR2: SGHRS, YFSETQ. This CDR3 region has 16 residues.

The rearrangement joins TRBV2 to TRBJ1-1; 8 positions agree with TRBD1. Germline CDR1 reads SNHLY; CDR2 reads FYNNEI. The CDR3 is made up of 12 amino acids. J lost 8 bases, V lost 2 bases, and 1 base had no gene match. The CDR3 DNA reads TGTGCCAGCAGTGAAAGGGACAGGGAAGCTTTCTTT. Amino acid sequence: CASSERDREAFF.

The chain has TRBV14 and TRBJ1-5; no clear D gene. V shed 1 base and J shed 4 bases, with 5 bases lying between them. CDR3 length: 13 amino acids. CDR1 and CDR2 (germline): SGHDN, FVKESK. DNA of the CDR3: TGTGCCAGCAGCCAAGCTCAGAATCAGCCCCAGCATTTT. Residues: CASSQAQNQPQHF.